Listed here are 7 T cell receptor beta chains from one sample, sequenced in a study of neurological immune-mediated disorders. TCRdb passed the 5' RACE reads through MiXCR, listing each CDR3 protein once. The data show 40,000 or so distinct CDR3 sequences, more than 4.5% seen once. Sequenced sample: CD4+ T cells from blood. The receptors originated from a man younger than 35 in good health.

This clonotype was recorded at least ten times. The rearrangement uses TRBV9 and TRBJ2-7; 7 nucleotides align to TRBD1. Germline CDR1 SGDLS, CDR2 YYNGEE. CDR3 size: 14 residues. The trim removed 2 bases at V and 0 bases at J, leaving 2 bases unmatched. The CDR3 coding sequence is TGTGCCAGCAGCGTCGGGACAGACTCCTACGAGCAGTACTTC. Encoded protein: CASSVGTDSYEQYF.

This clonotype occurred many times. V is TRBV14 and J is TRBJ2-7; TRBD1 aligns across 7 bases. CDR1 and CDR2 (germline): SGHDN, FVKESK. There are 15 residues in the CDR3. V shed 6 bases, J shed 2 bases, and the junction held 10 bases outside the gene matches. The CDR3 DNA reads TGTGCCAGCAGGAGACAGGGAGTTGGACCCTACGAGCAGTACTTC. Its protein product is CASRRQGVGPYEQYF.

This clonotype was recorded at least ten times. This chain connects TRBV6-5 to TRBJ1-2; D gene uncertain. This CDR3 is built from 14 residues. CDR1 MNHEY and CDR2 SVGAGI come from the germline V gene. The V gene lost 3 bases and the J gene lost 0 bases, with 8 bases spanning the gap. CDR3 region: CASSYLAANYGYTF. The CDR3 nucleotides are TGTGCCAGCAGTTATCTCGCAGCTAACTATGGCTACACCTTC.

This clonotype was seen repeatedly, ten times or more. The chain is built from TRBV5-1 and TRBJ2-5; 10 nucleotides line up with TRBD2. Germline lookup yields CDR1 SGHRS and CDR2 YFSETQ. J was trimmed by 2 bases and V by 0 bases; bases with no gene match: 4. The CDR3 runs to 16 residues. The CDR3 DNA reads TGCGCCAGCAGCTTGGTTCCTAGCGGGGGACAAGAGACCCAGTACTTC. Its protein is CASSLVPSGGQETQYF.

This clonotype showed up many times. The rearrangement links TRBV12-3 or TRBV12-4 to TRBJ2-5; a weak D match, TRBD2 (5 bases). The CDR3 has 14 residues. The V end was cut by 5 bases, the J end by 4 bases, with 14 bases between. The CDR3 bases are TGTGCCAGCAGTCCACCGGGGTTCCCAGAGACCCAGTACTTC. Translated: CASSPPGFPETQYF.

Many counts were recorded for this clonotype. Written as DNA, the CDR3 is TGTGCCAGCAGCATGGTCGGTACGGTGGCAACTAATGAAAAACTGTTTTTT. It translates to CASSMVGTVATNEKLFF. This chain connects TRBV7-8 to TRBJ1-4; D is unresolved. The CDR3 has 17 residues. Trimming took 5 bases from V and 0 from J, leaving 16 bases between them. Germline CDR1 SGHVS, CDR2 FQNEAQ.

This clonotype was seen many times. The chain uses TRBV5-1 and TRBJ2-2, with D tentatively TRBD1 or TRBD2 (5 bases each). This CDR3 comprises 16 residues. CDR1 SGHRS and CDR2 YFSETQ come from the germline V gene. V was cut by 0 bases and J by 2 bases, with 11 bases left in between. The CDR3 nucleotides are TGCGCCAGCAGCTTGGTTCCGGGGCCAAACACCGGGGAGCTGTTTTTT. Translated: CASSLVPGPNTGELFF.